The rows below give T cell receptor beta chains drawn from one sample of a study of identical twins. TCRdb itself ran the 5' RACE reads through MiXCR, one entry per CDR3 protein. Of 750,000 to 950,000 distinct CDR3 sequences in the sample, 12% were seen once. These data also formed part of another study, on yellow fever vaccine responses in identical twins.

Sequencing was done on a sample of PBMCs. These receptors were obtained from a woman in her late teens or twenties in good health. CDR3s include the opening cysteine and the closing phenylalanine or tryptophan. The D gene is left open where the match is weak.

CASSFNSGAEQFF,13,TRBV5-5,TRBD2
CSVPRDLGQGALGYGYTF,18,TRBV29-1,TRBD1
CATSDPVGQGGTDTQYF,17,TRBV24-1,TRBD1
CASSLDTGWANTEAFF,16,TRBV7-8,.
CASSQVDGTGELFF,14,TRBV3-1,.
CASSQLAGNTDTQYF,15,TRBV12-3/TRBV12-4,TRBD2
CATSDPGLAGAEDTQYF,17,TRBV24-1,TRBD2
CASSRNSGTDTQYF,14,TRBV4-1,.
CASSPSGRGQFF,12,TRBV18,TRBD2
CASSFGPRTVPLESTDTQYF,20,TRBV7-6,.
CASSSSSGTGQETQYF,16,TRBV21-1,.
CASSLMSEAFF,11,TRBV12-3/TRBV12-4,.
CASSSPGGRRNEQFF,15,TRBV7-2,.
CASSLAQRGASSYNEQFF,18,TRBV5-1,TRBD2
CASSGLADGRYF,12,TRBV12-3/TRBV12-4,TRBD2
CASSGDRVGSYNEQFF,16,TRBV11-2,TRBD1
CASSRLAARQETQYF,15,TRBV19,TRBD2
CSVPGLAVSTDTQYF,15,TRBV29-1,TRBD2
CASGRPTGETTDTQYF,16,TRBV12-5,TRBD1
CASSESRKAAMNTEAFF,17,TRBV10-1,.
CASSPLVGGPTQYF,14,TRBV12-3/TRBV12-4,.
CANLPYTSARYEQYF,15,TRBV2,TRBD2
CASSRGTGKYYEQYF,15,TRBV11-1,TRBD1
CASSPPWRGGLYNEQFF,17,TRBV3-1,TRBD2
CASSLLPSGGRETQYF,16,TRBV7-2,TRBD2
CASSVSVYYEQYF,13,TRBV6-1,.
CSAMRKVVYEQYF,13,TRBV20-1,.
CASSSPKDRGYRTEAFF,17,TRBV6-5,TRBD1
CASSLKGHYGYTF,13,TRBV7-9,.
CATSRRYPSTDTQYF,15,TRBV15,.
CASSLPENYEQYF,13,TRBV5-1,.
CASSLILGQFF,11,TRBV11-2,.
CASSLGGLANNEQFF,15,TRBV12-3/TRBV12-4,TRBD2
CASSLGAGGDEQFF,14,TRBV5-1,TRBD2
CASSSSSGGGTDTQYF,16,TRBV7-2,TRBD2
CASSQIGDVSGNTIYF,16,TRBV4-2,.
CASRKTVNTGELFF,14,TRBV6-4,.
CASSPSGVGGYTF,13,TRBV7-9,.
CASTSRMFLYGYTF,14,TRBV12-3/TRBV12-4,.
CASSQDRGLGGGDTQYF,17,TRBV4-1,TRBD2
CASSPPSASAYEQYF,15,TRBV7-9,.
CACCHPLAQGSYNEQFF,17,TRBV3-1,TRBD2
CASSSKPSGGNNEQFF,16,TRBV11-2,TRBD2
CSVVGTYSEQYF,12,TRBV29-1,.
CASSESRTSGELFF,14,TRBV6-1,.
CASRRGQALVLGNYGYTF,18,TRBV28,TRBD1
CASSLSPRLAGLETQYF,17,TRBV28,TRBD2
CASSRGLAGYSYNEQFF,17,TRBV7-2,TRBD2
CASSRDQALNTEAFF,15,TRBV7-2,.
CASSLSPRGRTDTQYF,16,TRBV28,.
CASSEGTGGLYEQYF,15,TRBV6-1,TRBD1
CASTQAVAGELFF,13,TRBV6-1,.
CASGAGGPYEQFF,13,TRBV7-9,TRBD2
CASSVGTGENQPQHF,15,TRBV9,TRBD1
CASSTGTGGFGYTF,14,TRBV27,TRBD1
CASSFRQYYQETQYF,15,TRBV7-2,.
CASSLSGQGRETQYF,15,TRBV7-9,TRBD1
CASSHPDRGVGGYTF,15,TRBV9,TRBD1
CASTGLAHNVEFF,13,TRBV6-1,TRBD2
CSARRRTEGADTQYF,15,TRBV20-1,.